This T cell receptor beta chain comes out of a study of cytomegalovirus exposure and HLA in healthy donors. As to this clone: Its antigen remains unidentified.

Whole-study findings and limits: Most of the TCR beta V segments (in an earlier analysis) were productive either about 87% or about 30% of the time.

This PCR relied on a set of 60 Vbeta primers and 13 Jbeta primers. TCRdb keeps only in-frame clones here, not all; method: immunoSEQ multiplex PCR. The sample has approximately 180,000 clones; approximately 78% are singletons. The CDR3 loop spans 14 amino acids. V was pared by 6 bases and J by 4 bases, with 8 bases of the junction left unmatched. Germline CDR1 and CDR2: MDHEN and SYDVKM. This TCR derives from a woman younger than 35 in good health and CMV-seronegative. Sequenced input: PBMCs. This chain links TRBV28 with TRBJ1-1, with 7 bases matching TRBD1. CDR3 loop: CASRTGPGGTEAFF. The CDR3 DNA sequence: TGTGCCAGCAGAACCGGACCAGGGGGCACTGAAGCTTTCTTT.